A selection of T cell receptor beta chains follows, all from one sample in a study of cytomegalovirus exposure and HLA in healthy donors. Data came from immunoSEQ multiplex PCR; TCRdb stores just in-frame clones and leaves some out. The sample consists of more than 130,000 clones, over 75% of them appearing once. The sample comprised PBMCs. The source is a man aged 25 to 45 in good health and CMV-seronegative. The CDR3 runs from the conserved cysteine through the conserved F or W. The D gene is left open where the match is weak. A clone size is listed for some rows: how often the clone was seen (once, few, many), or a class if it is expanded.

v_gene: TRBV6-5; d_gene: NA; j_gene: TRBJ1-5; abundance: NA; CDR3nt: TGTGCCAGCTCGTTCCGAGGGGGAGATCAGCCCCAGCATTTT; CDR3aa: CASSFRGGDQPQHF
v_gene: TRBV5-4; d_gene: NA; j_gene: TRBJ1-2; abundance: NA; CDR3nt: TGTGCCAGCAGCCCCCGGTCAGGGGCAGACTATGGCTACACCTTC; CDR3aa: CASSPRSGADYGYTF
v_gene: TRBV28; d_gene: TRBD2; j_gene: TRBJ2-5; abundance: NA; CDR3nt: TGTGCCAGCAGCCTGGGAGCTAGCGGGAAACAAGAGACCCAGTACTTC; CDR3aa: CASSLGASGKQETQYF
v_gene: TRBV6-6; d_gene: NA; j_gene: TRBJ1-1; abundance: NA; CDR3nt: TGTGCCAGCAGTTACTCAGGGGTGAACACTGAAGCTTTCTTT; CDR3aa: CASSYSGVNTEAFF
v_gene: TRBV29-1; d_gene: NA; j_gene: TRBJ2-2; abundance: NA; CDR3nt: TGCAGCGCCGAGGGGGCGAACACCGGGGAGCTGTTTTTT; CDR3aa: CSAEGANTGELFF
v_gene: TRBV10-3; d_gene: NA; j_gene: TRBJ1-1; abundance: few; CDR3nt: TGTGCCATCAGTGGCGGGACGCCTTTACCTGAAGCTTTCTTT; CDR3aa: CAISGGTPLPEAFF
v_gene: TRBV9; d_gene: NA; j_gene: TRBJ1-2; abundance: NA; CDR3nt: TGTGCCAGCAGCGACAACACGGGACATTCTAACTATGGCTACACCTTC; CDR3aa: CASSDNTGHSNYGYTF
v_gene: TRBV6-6; d_gene: NA; j_gene: TRBJ2-1; abundance: NA; CDR3nt: TGTGCCAGCAGCGAAACAGGGGAGCAGTTCTTC; CDR3aa: CASSETGEQFF
v_gene: TRBV4-2; d_gene: NA; j_gene: TRBJ1-5; abundance: NA; CDR3nt: TGTGCCAGCAGCCACGGGACTTTAGGGAATCAGCCCCAGCATTTT; CDR3aa: CASSHGTLGNQPQHF
v_gene: TRBV6-5; d_gene: TRBD2; j_gene: TRBJ2-3; abundance: NA; CDR3nt: TGTGCCAGCAGTTACAAGACTAGCGGGACAGATACGCAGTATTTT; CDR3aa: CASSYKTSGTDTQYF
v_gene: TRBV5-1; d_gene: NA; j_gene: TRBJ1-1; abundance: once; CDR3nt: TGCGCCAGCAGCCTCCTAACAGGGTTCGACACTGAAGCTTTCTTT; CDR3aa: CASSLLTGFDTEAFF
v_gene: TRBV10-3; d_gene: TRBD1; j_gene: TRBJ2-7; abundance: once; CDR3nt: TGTGCCATCTTGACAGGGGGCTCCTACGAGCAGTACTTC; CDR3aa: CAILTGGSYEQYF
v_gene: TRBV9; d_gene: NA; j_gene: TRBJ2-2; abundance: NA; CDR3nt: TGTGCCAGCAGCGTAGGGCCCACGAACACCGGGGAGCTGTTTTTT; CDR3aa: CASSVGPTNTGELFF
v_gene: TRBV6-5; d_gene: NA; j_gene: TRBJ2-7; abundance: few; CDR3nt: TGTGCCAGCGGGTCGGACTTCCCGGGCGAGCAGTACTTC; CDR3aa: CASGSDFPGEQYF
v_gene: TRBV19; d_gene: NA; j_gene: TRBJ2-7; abundance: NA; CDR3nt: TGTGCCAGTAGTGTTGAAGGGGCTCTCTACGAGCAGTACTTC; CDR3aa: CASSVEGALYEQYF
v_gene: TRBV2; d_gene: TRBD1; j_gene: TRBJ1-5; abundance: NA; CDR3nt: TGTGCCAGCAGTGAAGAAGTGGGACAGGGTGGGCAGCCCCAGCATTTT; CDR3aa: CASSEEVGQGGQPQHF
v_gene: TRBV19; d_gene: NA; j_gene: TRBJ2-7; abundance: NA; CDR3nt: TGTGCCAGTAGTATGTCTTTAGGGGCCGAGCAGTACTTC; CDR3aa: CASSMSLGAEQYF
v_gene: TRBV6-1; d_gene: NA; j_gene: TRBJ1-1; abundance: few; CDR3nt: TGTGCCAGCAGTCCGCCCCCGAGCCCTGAAGCTTTCTTT; CDR3aa: CASSPPPSPEAFF
v_gene: TRBV6-5; d_gene: TRBD2; j_gene: TRBJ2-7; abundance: few; CDR3nt: TGTGCCAGCAGTTACTCAGGGACTAGCGGAACCTACGAGCAGTACTTC; CDR3aa: CASSYSGTSGTYEQYF
v_gene: TRBV5-1; d_gene: NA; j_gene: TRBJ1-1; abundance: NA; CDR3nt: TGCGCCAGCAGCTTGGGCGCACCAGGAGGCGGAGCGACCACTGAAGCTTTCTTT; CDR3aa: CASSLGAPGGGATTEAFF
v_gene: TRBV7-8; d_gene: NA; j_gene: TRBJ2-5; abundance: once; CDR3nt: TGTGCCAGCAGCTTATCGGGGGAGGAGACCCAGTACTTC; CDR3aa: CASSLSGEETQYF
v_gene: TRBV4-1; d_gene: TRBD1; j_gene: TRBJ1-1; abundance: NA; CDR3nt: TGCGCCAGCAGCCAGGGACACAGGGGGAACACTGAAGCTTTCTTT; CDR3aa: CASSQGHRGNTEAFF
v_gene: TRBV5-4; d_gene: NA; j_gene: TRBJ1-1; abundance: NA; CDR3nt: TGTGCCAGCAGCCCGAATTGGGACAAGAACACTGAAGCTTTCTTT; CDR3aa: CASSPNWDKNTEAFF
v_gene: TRBV10-3; d_gene: NA; j_gene: TRBJ1-5; abundance: NA; CDR3nt: TGTGCCTCCGGGGTGGCAGGGGATCAGCCCCAGCATTTT; CDR3aa: CASGVAGDQPQHF
v_gene: TRBV7-9; d_gene: NA; j_gene: TRBJ2-3; abundance: once; CDR3nt: TGTGCCAGCAGCATAAGACAGGTCACAGATACGCAGTATTTT; CDR3aa: CASSIRQVTDTQYF
v_gene: TRBV5-1; d_gene: NA; j_gene: TRBJ2-7; abundance: NA; CDR3nt: TGCGCCAGCAGCTTCAGGGAGGACGAGCAGTACTTC; CDR3aa: CASSFREDEQYF
v_gene: TRBV19; d_gene: NA; j_gene: TRBJ2-2; abundance: NA; CDR3nt: TGTGCCAGTAGTGCACACAGGGCCGGGGAGCTGTTTTTT; CDR3aa: CASSAHRAGELFF
v_gene: TRBV27; d_gene: TRBD1; j_gene: TRBJ2-5; abundance: NA; CDR3nt: TGTGCCAGCAGAGGGACAGGGAGCGGGGCCCAGTACTTC; CDR3aa: CASRGTGSGAQYF
v_gene: TRBV7-9; d_gene: TRBD1; j_gene: TRBJ2-5; abundance: NA; CDR3nt: TGTGCCAGCAGCTTAGGGTTCGACAGGGAAGAGACCCAGTACTTC; CDR3aa: CASSLGFDREETQYF
v_gene: TRBV23-1; d_gene: NA; j_gene: TRBJ1-1; abundance: NA; CDR3nt: TGCGCCAGCAGTACTATCCCGACGGACACTGAAGCTTTCTTT; CDR3aa: CASSTIPTDTEAFF
v_gene: TRBV7-2; d_gene: NA; j_gene: TRBJ1-6; abundance: NA; CDR3nt: TGTGCCAGCAGCTTAAACAGGGCCAATTCACCCCTCCACTTT; CDR3aa: CASSLNRANSPLHF
v_gene: TRBV29-1; d_gene: TRBD1; j_gene: TRBJ2-7; abundance: NA; CDR3nt: TGCAGCTTTGCATTCGGGACAGGACCCAACGAGCAGTACTTC; CDR3aa: CSFAFGTGPNEQYF
v_gene: TRBV6-5; d_gene: NA; j_gene: TRBJ2-7; abundance: NA; CDR3nt: TGTGCCAGCAGTTACACAGTGAGCTCCTACGAGCAGTACTTC; CDR3aa: CASSYTVSSYEQYF
v_gene: TRBV7-6; d_gene: TRBD2; j_gene: TRBJ2-3; abundance: NA; CDR3nt: TGTGCCAGCAGCTTAGAAGGCGGGAGGGCCAGGAATACGCAGTATTTT; CDR3aa: CASSLEGGRARNTQYF
v_gene: TRBV4-1; d_gene: TRBD1; j_gene: TRBJ1-1; abundance: NA; CDR3nt: TGCGCCAGCAGCCGAACCGGACAGGGAGGAGAAGCTTTCTTT; CDR3aa: CASSRTGQGGEAFF
v_gene: TRBV19; d_gene: TRBD1; j_gene: TRBJ2-1; abundance: NA; CDR3nt: TGTGCTACAGACAGGGGGCGTACGGGTGAGCAGTTCTTC; CDR3aa: CATDRGRTGEQFF
v_gene: TRBV5-4; d_gene: NA; j_gene: TRBJ1-6; abundance: NA; CDR3nt: TGTGCCAGCAGAATTGACAGTTCACCCCTCCACTTT; CDR3aa: CASRIDSSPLHF
v_gene: TRBV6-6; d_gene: TRBD1; j_gene: TRBJ2-7; abundance: few; CDR3nt: TGTGCCAGCAGGCTTGGACAGGGGTCGTCCTACGAGCAGTACTTC; CDR3aa: CASRLGQGSSYEQYF
v_gene: TRBV19; d_gene: NA; j_gene: TRBJ1-2; abundance: NA; CDR3nt: TGTGCCAGTAGTATTGAAGCTTCGGGTAACTATGGCTACACCTTC; CDR3aa: CASSIEASGNYGYTF
v_gene: TRBV6-6; d_gene: NA; j_gene: TRBJ2-1; abundance: few; CDR3nt: TGTGCCAGCACCAAAGCGGAGGTGAGCTCCTACAATGAGCAGTTCTTC; CDR3aa: CASTKAEVSSYNEQFF
v_gene: TRBV6-6; d_gene: NA; j_gene: TRBJ2-5; abundance: NA; CDR3nt: TGTGCCAGCAGTCCCGGGATCTTCCAAGAGACCCAGTACTTC; CDR3aa: CASSPGIFQETQYF
v_gene: TRBV10-2; d_gene: NA; j_gene: TRBJ2-1; abundance: NA; CDR3nt: TGCGCCAGCAGTACCTCACCCGACAGGGGGTGGACTAGCGAGTACAATGAGCAGTTCTTC; CDR3aa: CASSTSPDRGWTSEYNEQFF
v_gene: TRBV4-1; d_gene: TRBD1; j_gene: TRBJ1-2; abundance: NA; CDR3nt: TGCGCCAGCAGCCAAGCAAGAAGGGGGCTTCATGGCTACACCTTC; CDR3aa: CASSQARRGLHGYTF
v_gene: TRBV10-2; d_gene: TRBD1; j_gene: TRBJ2-2; abundance: NA; CDR3nt: TGCGCCAGCAGTGATGTTCAGGGGGTGACCGGGGAGCTGTTTTTT; CDR3aa: CASSDVQGVTGELFF
v_gene: TRBV18; d_gene: NA; j_gene: TRBJ1-5; abundance: NA; CDR3nt: TGTGCCAGCTCCCCAGGAGGCAATCAGCCCCAGCATTTT; CDR3aa: CASSPGGNQPQHF